The source of this T cell receptor beta chain is a study of CD8 T cells in Susac syndrome. Across the whole study: Of the sequenced Susac syndrome patients, six had active disease and roughly eight were in remission.

Fulfillment of recently defined diagnostic criteria for definite or probable disease was shown by the patients with Susac syndrome. Negative isolation yielded CD4+ and CD8+ T cells, and FACS enriched TEMRA cells. The authors reverse transcribed roughly 0.5 to 1 ug RNA with random hexamers. The authors amplified TCR beta CDR3 across 54 Vbeta and 13 Jbeta using immunoSEQ multiplex PCR. One entry per CDR3 protein results from TCRdb running MiXCR on the immunoSEQ multiplex PCR reads. The sample contains 150,000 to 200,000 distinct CDR3 sequences, about 93% of which appear only once. The V gene's germline CDR1 is KGHDR and CDR2 SFDVKD. The CDR3 covers 16 residues. Trimming shortened V by 4 bases and J by 0 bases, and 13 bases separated the two germline ends.

This receptor was taken from a human donor with Susac syndrome. This sequence joins TRBV24-1 and TRBJ2-3; D unclear. The source material was CD4+ T cells from PBMCs. DNA of the CDR3: TGTGCCACCAGTGACTCCCTCCTCGACAGCACAGATACGCAGTATTTT. Its protein product is CATSDSLLDSTDTQYF.